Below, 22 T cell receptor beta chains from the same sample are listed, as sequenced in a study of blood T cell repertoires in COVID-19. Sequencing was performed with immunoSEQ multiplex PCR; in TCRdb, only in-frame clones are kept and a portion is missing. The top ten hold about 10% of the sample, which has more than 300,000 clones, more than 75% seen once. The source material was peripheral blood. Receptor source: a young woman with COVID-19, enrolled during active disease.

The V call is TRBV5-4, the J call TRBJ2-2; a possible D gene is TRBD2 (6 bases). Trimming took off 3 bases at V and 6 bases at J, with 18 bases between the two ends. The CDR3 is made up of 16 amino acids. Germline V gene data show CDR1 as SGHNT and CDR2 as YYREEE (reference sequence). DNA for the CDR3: TGTGCCAGCAGCTCCGGAGGGACGGGGTATCCCGGGGAGCTGTTTTTT. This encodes CASSSGGTGYPGELFF. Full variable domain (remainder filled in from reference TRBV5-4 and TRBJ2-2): ETGVTQSPTHLIKTRGQQVTLRCSSQSGHNTVSWYQQALGQGPQFIFQYYREEENGRGNFPPRFSGLQFPNYSSELNVNALELDDSALYLCASSSGGTGYPGELFFGEGSRLTVL.

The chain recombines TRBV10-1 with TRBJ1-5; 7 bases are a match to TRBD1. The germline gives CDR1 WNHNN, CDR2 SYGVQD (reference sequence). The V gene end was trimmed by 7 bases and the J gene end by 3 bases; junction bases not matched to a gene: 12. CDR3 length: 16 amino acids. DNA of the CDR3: TGCGCCAGCACCAGACCAAATACAGGGGACAATCAGCCCCAGCATTTT. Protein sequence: CASTRPNTGDNQPQHF.

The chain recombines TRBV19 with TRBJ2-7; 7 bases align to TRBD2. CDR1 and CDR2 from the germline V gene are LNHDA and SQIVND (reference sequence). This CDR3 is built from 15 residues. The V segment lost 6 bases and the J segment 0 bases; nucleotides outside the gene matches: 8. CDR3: CASSRGSGISYEQYF. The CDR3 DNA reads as TGTGCCAGTAGCCGGGGGAGCGGGATCTCCTACGAGCAGTACTTC. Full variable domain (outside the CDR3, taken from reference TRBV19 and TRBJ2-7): DGGITQSPKYLFRKEGQNVTLSCEQNLNHDAMYWYRQDPGQGLRLIYYSQIVNDFQKGDIAEGYSVSREKKESFPLTVTSAQKNPTAFYLCASSRGSGISYEQYFGPGTRLTVT.

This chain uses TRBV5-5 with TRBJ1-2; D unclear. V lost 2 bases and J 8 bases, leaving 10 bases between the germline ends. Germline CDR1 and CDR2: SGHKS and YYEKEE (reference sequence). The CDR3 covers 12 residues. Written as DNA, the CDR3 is TGTGCCAGCAGCTTCGGTACGGGAGGCTACACCTTC. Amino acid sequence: CASSFGTGGYTF. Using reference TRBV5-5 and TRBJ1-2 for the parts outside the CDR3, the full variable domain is DAGVTQSPTHLIKTRGQQVTLRCSPISGHKSVSWYQQVLGQGPQFIFQYYEKEERGRGNFPDRFSARQFPNYSSELNVNALLLGDSALYLCASSFGTGGYTFGSGTRLTVV.

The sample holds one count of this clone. CDR3 residues: CATSDQDRDPYEQYF. The CDR3 coding sequence is TGTGCCACCAGTGATCAAGACAGGGATCCCTACGAGCAGTACTTC. The V gene is TRBV24-1, the J gene TRBJ2-7, with 7 bases aligning to TRBD1. Germline lookup yields CDR1 KGHDR and CDR2 SFDVKD. The CDR3 has 15 amino acids. J was trimmed by 2 bases and V by 3 bases; bases with no gene match: 6.

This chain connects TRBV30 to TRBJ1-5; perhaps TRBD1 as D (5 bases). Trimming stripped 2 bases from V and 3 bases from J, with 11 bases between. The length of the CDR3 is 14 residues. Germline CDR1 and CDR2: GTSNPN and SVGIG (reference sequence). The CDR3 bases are TGTGCCTGGAGTAGGGGATTTGACAATCAGCCCCAGCATTTT. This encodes CAWSRGFDNQPQHF. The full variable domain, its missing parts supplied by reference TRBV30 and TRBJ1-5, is SQTIHQWPATLVQPVGSPLSLECTVEGTSNPNLYWYRQAAGRGLQLLFYSVGIGQISSEVPQNLSASRPQDRQFILSSKKLLLSDSGFYLCAWSRGFDNQPQHFGDGTRLSIL.

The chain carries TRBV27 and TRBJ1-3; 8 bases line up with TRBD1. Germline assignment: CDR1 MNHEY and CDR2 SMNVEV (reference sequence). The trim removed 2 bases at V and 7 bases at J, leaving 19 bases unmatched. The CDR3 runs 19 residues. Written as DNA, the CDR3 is TGTGCCAGCAGTTTACTCGAACAGGGGGATAAGTATTATGGGAACACCATATATTTT. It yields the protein CASSLLEQGDKYYGNTIYF.

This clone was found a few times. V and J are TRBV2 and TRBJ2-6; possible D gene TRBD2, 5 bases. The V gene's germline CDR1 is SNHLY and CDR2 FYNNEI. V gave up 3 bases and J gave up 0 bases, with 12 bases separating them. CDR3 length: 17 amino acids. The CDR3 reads CASSERAGSSGANVLTF. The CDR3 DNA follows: TGTGCCAGCAGTGAGAGGGCCGGAAGCTCTGGGGCCAACGTCCTGACTTTC.

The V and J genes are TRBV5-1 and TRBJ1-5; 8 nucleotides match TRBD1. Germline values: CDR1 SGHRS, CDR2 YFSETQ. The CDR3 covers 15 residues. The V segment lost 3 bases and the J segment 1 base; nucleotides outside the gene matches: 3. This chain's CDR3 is CASSSTGESNQPQHF. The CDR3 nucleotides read TGCGCCAGCAGCTCGACAGGGGAGAGCAATCAGCCCCAGCATTTT.

The CDR3 DNA sequence: TGTGCCAGCAGTCCAACTTACAGGGGCTCTGGAAACACCATATATTTT. Translation gives CASSPTYRGSGNTIYF. The chain links TRBV28 to TRBJ1-3; 7 positions match TRBD1. CDR3 length equals 16 residues. Trimming removed 5 bases from V and 0 bases from J; junction bases left unmatched: 7. The germline V gene has CDR1 MDHEN and CDR2 SYDVKM.

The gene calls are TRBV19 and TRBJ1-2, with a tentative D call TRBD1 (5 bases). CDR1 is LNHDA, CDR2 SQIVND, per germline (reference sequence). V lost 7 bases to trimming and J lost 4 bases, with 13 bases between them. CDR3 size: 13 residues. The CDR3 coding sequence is TGTGCCAGTAAGCTAGACAGTAGCTATGGCTACACCTTC. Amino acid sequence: CASKLDSSYGYTF.

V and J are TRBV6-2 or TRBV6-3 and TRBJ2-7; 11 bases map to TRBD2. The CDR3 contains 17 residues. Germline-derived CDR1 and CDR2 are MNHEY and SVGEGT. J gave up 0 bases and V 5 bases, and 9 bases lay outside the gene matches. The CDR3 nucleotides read TGTGCCAGCAGTCGGCATCCGGGACTAGCGGACTCCTACGAGCAGTACTTC. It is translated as CASSRHPGLADSYEQYF.

CDR3: CASSVKTGGLSGELFF. CDR3 DNA sequence: TGTGCCAGCAGTGTTAAGACAGGGGGCTTATCCGGGGAGCTGTTTTTT. The gene calls are TRBV27 and TRBJ2-2; TRBD1 matches at 10 bases. The CDR3 length is 16 residues. CDR1 is MNHEY and CDR2 is SMNVEV in the germline V gene (reference sequence). Losses at the gene ends were 5 bases for V and 6 bases for J; bases not matched to a gene: 9.

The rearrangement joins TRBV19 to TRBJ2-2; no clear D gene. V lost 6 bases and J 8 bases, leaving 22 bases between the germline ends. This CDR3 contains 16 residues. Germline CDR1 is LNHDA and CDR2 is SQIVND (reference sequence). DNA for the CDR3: TGTGCCAGTAGCCCAACCTCCCAGTTTGGGCGAGGGGAGCTGTTTTTT. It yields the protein CASSPTSQFGRGELFF.

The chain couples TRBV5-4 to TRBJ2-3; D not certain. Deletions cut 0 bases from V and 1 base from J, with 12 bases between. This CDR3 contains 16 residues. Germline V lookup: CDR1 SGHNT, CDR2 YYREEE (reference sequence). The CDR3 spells CASSLDTEVGTDTQYF. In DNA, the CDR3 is TGTGCCAGCAGCTTGGACACCGAGGTGGGCACAGATACGCAGTATTTT. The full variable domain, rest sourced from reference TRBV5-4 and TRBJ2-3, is ETGVTQSPTHLIKTRGQQVTLRCSSQSGHNTVSWYQQALGQGPQFIFQYYREEENGRGNFPPRFSGLQFPNYSSELNVNALELDDSALYLCASSLDTEVGTDTQYFGPGTRLTVL.

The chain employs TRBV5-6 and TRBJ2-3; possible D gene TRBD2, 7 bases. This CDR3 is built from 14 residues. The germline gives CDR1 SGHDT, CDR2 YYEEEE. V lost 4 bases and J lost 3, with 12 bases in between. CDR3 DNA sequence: TGTGCCAGCAGCCGGGGGGCCCTTACAGATACGCAGTATTTT. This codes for CASSRGALTDTQYF.

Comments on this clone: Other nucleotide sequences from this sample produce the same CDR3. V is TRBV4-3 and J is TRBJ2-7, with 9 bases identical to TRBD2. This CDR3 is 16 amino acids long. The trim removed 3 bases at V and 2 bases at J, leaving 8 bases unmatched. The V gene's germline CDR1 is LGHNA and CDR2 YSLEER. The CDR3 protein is CASSQDLAGPTYEQYF. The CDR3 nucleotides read TGCGCCAGCAGCCAGGATCTAGCGGGGCCTACCTACGAGCAGTACTTC.

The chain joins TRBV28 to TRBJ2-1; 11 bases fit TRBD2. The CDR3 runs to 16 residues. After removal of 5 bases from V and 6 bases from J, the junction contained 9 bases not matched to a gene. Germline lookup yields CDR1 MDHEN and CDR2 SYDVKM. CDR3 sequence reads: CASSVTGTSGSNEQFF. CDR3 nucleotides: TGTGCCAGCAGTGTGACCGGGACTAGCGGTTCCAATGAGCAGTTCTTC.

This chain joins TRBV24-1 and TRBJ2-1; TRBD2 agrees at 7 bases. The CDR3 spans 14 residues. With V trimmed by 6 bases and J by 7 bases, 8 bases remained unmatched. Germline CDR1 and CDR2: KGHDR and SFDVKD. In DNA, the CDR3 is TGTGCCACCAGTTCCAGCGGGGTGGGGAATGAGCAGTTCTTC. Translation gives CATSSSGVGNEQFF.

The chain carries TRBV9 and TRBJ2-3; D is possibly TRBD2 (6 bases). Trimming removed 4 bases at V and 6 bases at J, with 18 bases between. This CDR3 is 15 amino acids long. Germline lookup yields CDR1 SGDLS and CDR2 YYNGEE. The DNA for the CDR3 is TGTGCCAGCAGCCCCGATGGCCCCGGAGGGGATACGCAGTATTTT. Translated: CASSPDGPGGDTQYF.

This chain's CDR3 is CAWSEGVPGYEQYF. The CDR3 region has the DNA TGTGCCTGGAGTGAGGGGGTACCAGGTTACGAGCAGTACTTC. The chain carries TRBV30 and TRBJ2-7; weak D call: TRBD1 (6 bases). Looked up from germline, CDR1 is GTSNPN and CDR2 is SVGIG (reference sequence). This CDR3 spans 14 amino acids. Trimming left V 1 base short and J 4 bases short, with 14 bases between.

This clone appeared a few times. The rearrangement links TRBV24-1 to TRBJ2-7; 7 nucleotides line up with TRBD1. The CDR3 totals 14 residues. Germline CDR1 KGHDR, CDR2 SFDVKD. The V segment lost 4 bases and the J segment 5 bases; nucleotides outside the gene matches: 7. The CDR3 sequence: CATSDSGTANEQYF. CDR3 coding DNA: TGTGCCACCAGTGACTCCGGGACAGCCAACGAGCAGTACTTC.